This is a list of T cell receptor beta chains from one sample in a study of early T cells in non-severe SARS-CoV-2 infection. TCRdb used MiXCR to reprocess the 5' RACE reads, holding one entry per CDR3 protein. The table has approximately 75,000 distinct CDR3 sequences, 3.5% to 6% seen once; the top ten hold about 3.6%. Material: whole blood, obtained at baseline. The receptors stem from an adult who was a healthcare worker with PCR-confirmed SARS-CoV-2 infection or an uninfected control (not recorded which). The donor label of this sample is uncertain. Each CDR3 is given with its conserved first and last residue. The D gene is left open where the match is weak. Some rows have no size entry. The others give once, few or many, or a class for an expanded clone.

>TRBV5-6|many|TRBD1|TRBJ1-5
TGTGCCAGCAGCTTCAGGGGGTCGGGCAATCAGCCCCAGCATTTT
CASSFRGSGNQPQHF
>TRBV15|many|TRBD1|TRBJ2-6
TGTGCCACCAGCAGGGACAGGGTAAATGGGGCCAACGTCCTGACTTTC
CATSRDRVNGANVLTF
>TRBV7-6|many|TRBD2|TRBJ2-3
TGTGCCAGCAGCATAAGACTAGCGGGGAGCACAGATACGCAGTATTTT
CASSIRLAGSTDTQYF
>TRBV28|.|.|TRBJ1-3
TGTGCCAGCAGTACACAGGGCCTGTCGAGCTCTGGAAACACCATATATTTT
CASSTQGLSSSGNTIYF
>TRBV18|few|TRBD1|TRBJ2-4
TGTGCCAGCTCATCGGGACAGGGGGCCGTCAACATTCAGTACTTC
CASSSGQGAVNIQYF
>TRBV28|.|TRBD2|TRBJ2-1
TGTGCCAGCAGGAAACTAGCGGGGGGGCCTGAGCAGTTCTTC
CASRKLAGGPEQFF
>TRBV12-3/TRBV12-4|few|.|TRBJ2-7
TGTGCCAGCAGCTATGATCTGGGGGGCTACGAGCAGTACTTC
CASSYDLGGYEQYF
>TRBV7-9|.|.|TRBJ2-1
TGTGCCAGCAGCTTTAGGGCCCAGGGTCACAATGAGCAGTTCTTC
CASSFRAQGHNEQFF
>TRBV11-3|few|.|TRBJ2-5
TGTGCCAGCAGCTCACAGGGCGGCGAGACCCAGTACTTC
CASSSQGGETQYF
>TRBV24-1|many|.|TRBJ2-1
TGTGCCACCAGCGCCCCGAGGGTTTATGAGCAGTTCTTC
CATSAPRVYEQFF
>TRBV7-9|.|TRBD2|TRBJ2-3
TGTGCCAGCAGTTCGCGGGGGAGCTATAGCACAGATACGCGGTATTTT
CASSSRGSYSTDTRYF
>TRBV7-3|many|.|TRBJ2-3
TGTGCCAGCAGCTTGACCGGACCCACAAATACGCAGTATTTT
CASSLTGPTNTQYF
>TRBV2|.|.|TRBJ2-1
TGTGCCAGCAGTGAAAGGAGGGGGGGCGAGCAGTTCTTC
CASSERRGGEQFF
>TRBV20-1|many|TRBD1|TRBJ2-5
TGCAGTGCCTCCCCCATGGACAGGGTTCAAGAGACCCAGTACTTC
CSASPMDRVQETQYF
>TRBV29-1|.|.|TRBJ2-7
TGCAGCGTTGAAAATGGACGGGAGCAGTACTTC
CSVENGREQYF
>TRBV28|many|.|TRBJ1-1
TGTGCCAGCAGTTTACCCCTCAGGTACACTGAAGCTTTCTTT
CASSLPLRYTEAFF
>TRBV19|many|.|TRBJ2-1
TGTGCCAGTAGTCGTGGAGAAAGGAGGTACGATGAGCAGTTCTTC
CASSRGERRYDEQFF
>TRBV7-2|many|.|TRBJ1-1
TGTGCCAGCAGCTTAATAGGGGTGGCAGGGCCGAACACTGAAGCTTTCTTT
CASSLIGVAGPNTEAFF
>TRBV14|few|.|TRBJ2-7
TGTGCCAGCAGCCAAGTTTCGATGAGACACTTATTCCCCTACGAGCAGTACTTC
CASSQVSMRHLFPYEQYF
>TRBV7-8|many|.|TRBJ1-2
TGTGCCAGCAGCTCGCGGGACATCTATGGCTACACCTTC
CASSSRDIYGYTF
>TRBV29-1|many|.|TRBJ1-5
TGCAGCGTTGAAGGTTTTGGGGGGCCCCAGCATTTT
CSVEGFGGPQHF
>TRBV29-1|many|.|TRBJ2-5
TGCAGCGTGGAGGGGCAAAGAGAGACCCAGTACTTC
CSVEGQRETQYF
>TRBV11-3|.|.|TRBJ2-3
TGTGCCAGCAGCTTAGAAGTCCTAGGGAGTCCTAGCACAGATACGCAGTATTTT
CASSLEVLGSPSTDTQYF
>TRBV7-8|many|.|TRBJ2-6
TGTGCCAGCAACAGTCCCCCGCGATCTGGGGCCAACGTCCTGACTTTC
CASNSPPRSGANVLTF
>TRBV10-3|few|.|TRBJ2-7
TGTGCCATCAGTGGGACAGAGTACTACGAGCAGTACTTC
CAISGTEYYEQYF
>TRBV12-3/TRBV12-4|many|.|TRBJ1-3
TGTGCCAGCAGACCCACCCGTGCAGGTGGAAACACCATATATTTT
CASRPTRAGGNTIYF
>TRBV11-3|few|TRBD2|TRBJ2-1
TGTGCCAGCAGCTTGGGGACTAGCGGGGTTTACAATGAGCAGTTCTTC
CASSLGTSGVYNEQFF
>TRBV29-1|many|.|TRBJ2-3
TGCAGCGTTGAAGACAGGGGCACAGATACGCAGTATTTT
CSVEDRGTDTQYF
>TRBV12-5|.|.|TRBJ2-1
TGTGCTAGTGTTCGACACAATGAGCAGTTCTTC
CASVRHNEQFF
>TRBV6-5|many|TRBD1|TRBJ2-3
TGTGCCAGCAGTTGGAACAGGGGTACAGATACGCAGTATTTT
CASSWNRGTDTQYF
>TRBV18|few|.|TRBJ2-5
TGTGCCAGCTCTCCGACCGTCGGGGTAGAGACCCAGTACTTC
CASSPTVGVETQYF
>TRBV27|many|TRBD1|TRBJ1-2
TGTGCCAGCAGTTTATCGGGGACAGGGTTTGCCTATGGCTACACCTTC
CASSLSGTGFAYGYTF
>TRBV28|few|TRBD1|TRBJ1-1
TGTGCCAGCAGTTTGTCCAGGGGGTTCACTGAAGCTTTCTTT
CASSLSRGFTEAFF
>TRBV20-1|many|.|TRBJ1-4
TGCAGTGCTGGTCGGGGCAATTTT
CSAGRGNF
>TRBV4-1|many|.|TRBJ2-7
TGCGCCAGCAGCCCGTGGCGGGATAGCTACGAGCAGTACTTC
CASSPWRDSYEQYF
>TRBV30|.|.|TRBJ2-5
TGTGCCTGGACTGTAGGGAAGACCCAGTACTTC
CAWTVGKTQYF
>TRBV3-1|few|TRBD2|TRBJ2-3
TGTGCCAGCAGCCCCAGGCGGCTAGCGGGGAGGAGCACAGATACGCAGTATTTT
CASSPRRLAGRSTDTQYF
>TRBV6-5|many|.|TRBJ2-1
TGTGCCAGCAGTTACGAGGGGACGGCAAACAATGAGCAGTTCTTC
CASSYEGTANNEQFF
>TRBV7-8|few|.|TRBJ2-3
TGTGCCAGCAGCACTCAACCAAGGGATACGCAGTATTTT
CASSTQPRDTQYF
>TRBV28|.|.|TRBJ1-3
TGTGCCAGCAGTCCTCCCCGGGGGCTCTCTGGAAACACCATATATTTT
CASSPPRGLSGNTIYF
>TRBV15|.|TRBD2|TRBJ2-7
TGTGCCACCAGCAGAGATTTGGCGGGGGAGGAGCGGTACTTC
CATSRDLAGEERYF